These T cell receptor beta chains were read from a single sample in a study of human T cells and chemical hapten exposure. MiXCR was run by TCRdb on the RACE reads, yielding one entry per CDR3 protein. The sample yields some 42,000 distinct CDR3 sequences, approximately 9.6% seen once. The material sequenced was whole blood, taken in connection with sensitization to the hapten diphenylcyclopropenone (DPC). The receptor source for this set is a woman younger than 45 with alopecia areata. Some clones in this sample may be carry-over from other donors' samples. CDR3s include the opening cysteine and the closing phenylalanine or tryptophan. A D gene is named only where the DNA matches it firmly. Clone size is stated in some rows and not others, as once, few, many or a class when expanded.

V gene: TRBV5-1
J gene: TRBJ2-2
D gene: TRBD1
clone size: few
CDR3 protein: CASSRTGDITGELFF
CDR3 DNA: TGCGCCAGCAGCCGGACAGGGGATATCACCGGGGAGCTGTTTTTT

V gene: TRBV11-2
J gene: TRBJ1-2
D gene: .
clone size: many
CDR3 protein: CASSPSPNYGYTF
CDR3 DNA: TGTGCCAGCAGCCCTTCCCCTAACTATGGCTACACCTTC

V gene: TRBV30
J gene: TRBJ1-1
D gene: .
clone size: many
CDR3 protein: CAWSVKVLNTEAFF
CDR3 DNA: TGTGCCTGGAGTGTAAAGGTGTTGAACACTGAAGCTTTCTTT

V gene: TRBV5-6
J gene: TRBJ2-3
D gene: TRBD2
clone size: many
CDR3 protein: CASSLRGGANTQYF
CDR3 DNA: TGTGCCAGCAGCCTGCGCGGGGGGGCAAATACGCAGTATTTT

V gene: TRBV2
J gene: TRBJ2-1
D gene: .
clone size: few
CDR3 protein: CATQTRVSYNEQFF
CDR3 DNA: TGTGCCACACAAACTAGGGTGTCCTACAATGAGCAGTTCTTC

V gene: TRBV4-3
J gene: TRBJ2-3
D gene: .
clone size: many
CDR3 protein: CASSQEGTSGTDTQYF
CDR3 DNA: TGCGCCAGCAGCCAAGAGGGGACTTCGGGCACAGATACGCAGTATTTT

V gene: TRBV28
J gene: TRBJ1-1
D gene: .
clone size: many
CDR3 protein: CASGSLGRENTEAFF
CDR3 DNA: TGTGCCAGCGGATCCCTGGGACGCGAGAACACTGAAGCTTTCTTT

V gene: TRBV30
J gene: TRBJ2-7
D gene: .
clone size: .
CDR3 protein: CAWSPRAGEQYF
CDR3 DNA: TGTGCCTGGAGCCCCAGGGCTGGGGAGCAGTACTTC

V gene: TRBV12-3/TRBV12-4
J gene: TRBJ2-2
D gene: TRBD1
clone size: many
CDR3 protein: CASTRGQGATGELFF
CDR3 DNA: TGTGCCAGCACCCGTGGGCAGGGGGCGACCGGGGAGCTGTTTTTT

V gene: TRBV18
J gene: TRBJ2-3
D gene: .
clone size: many
CDR3 protein: CASSPTGVTDTQYF
CDR3 DNA: TGTGCCAGCTCACCCACGGGAGTCACAGATACGCAGTATTTT

V gene: TRBV7-2
J gene: TRBJ2-2
D gene: .
clone size: few
CDR3 protein: CASSGGVNTGELFF
CDR3 DNA: TGTGCCAGCAGCGGCGGGGTGAACACCGGGGAGCTGTTTTTT